This entry lists 23 T cell receptor beta chains sequenced from one sample in a study of OX40 agonist ivuxolimab in advanced cancers. Here immunoSEQ multiplex PCR was the method, and the copy in TCRdb shows in-frame clones only, minus some. The sample lists tens of thousands of clones; roughly 80% were seen once. The material was CD4+ or CD8+ T cells sorted from blood, obtained in a trial of the OX40 agonist ivuxolimab. These receptors were taken from an adult with an advanced solid tumor such as melanoma, head and neck, liver or kidney cancer.

This chain joins TRBV19 and TRBJ2-7; TRBD2 might be the D (6 bases). The CDR3 has 13 residues. CDR1 and CDR2 (germline): LNHDA, SQIVND (reference sequence). Trimming removed 3 bases at V and 6 bases at J, with 12 bases between. CDR3 DNA: TGTGCCAGTAGTATCGTAGGAGGGGTCGAGCAGTACTTC. It yields the protein CASSIVGGVEQYF.

The chain carries TRBV5-6 and TRBJ1-1, with D maybe TRBD1 (5 bases). Deletions cut 6 bases from V and 5 bases from J, with 17 bases between. Germline lookup yields CDR1 SGHDT and CDR2 YYEEEE. The CDR3 has 14 amino acids. CDR3 nucleotides: TGTGCCAGCACAAACGTTCGGGGGAGTACTGAAGCTTTCTTT. Its translation is CASTNVRGSTEAFF.

The chain has TRBV5-1 and TRBJ2-1; 7 bases are a match to TRBD1. Germline CDR1 reads SGHRS; CDR2 reads YFSETQ. The CDR3 is 14 amino acids. With V trimmed by 4 bases and J by 6 bases, 7 bases remained unmatched. CDR3 region: CASSLGQVSNEQFF. CDR3 nucleotides: TGCGCCAGCAGCCTCGGACAGGTCAGCAATGAGCAGTTCTTC. The full variable domain, completed using reference TRBV5-1 and TRBJ2-1, is KAGVTQTPRYLIKTRGQQVTLSCSPISGHRSVSWYQQTPGQGLQFLFEYFSETQRNKGNFPGRFSGRQFSNSRSEMNVSTLELGDSALYLCASSLGQVSNEQFFGPGTRLTVL.

V gene TRBV5-4 combines with J gene TRBJ1-4; D may be TRBD1 (5 bases). The CDR3 is made up of 15 amino acids. The germline V gene has CDR1 SGHNT and CDR2 YYREEE (reference sequence). V was trimmed by 0 bases and J by 8 bases, leaving 14 bases between them. DNA for the CDR3: TGTGCCAGCAGCTTGGCCTCCCGAAGGGACGAAAAACTGTTTTTT. This translates into CASSLASRRDEKLFF.

The chain joins TRBV7-9 to TRBJ2-3; 7 bases are shared with TRBD2. CDR1 and CDR2 (germline): SEHNR, FQNEAQ (reference sequence). The CDR3 spans 17 residues. The J segment lost 2 bases and the V segment lost 7 bases, leaving 15 bases of the junction unmatched. This CDR3 is CASTLPDGSGATDTQYF. The CDR3 DNA reads TGTGCCAGCACCCTACCGGATGGCAGCGGGGCCACAGATACGCAGTATTTT.

The J gene is TRBJ2-1, the V gene TRBV4-1, with D maybe TRBD1 (5 bases). Per the germline V gene, CDR1 is MGHRA and CDR2 is YSYEKL. The V gene lost 1 base and the J gene lost 4 bases, with 11 bases spanning the gap. CDR3 length: 15 residues. CDR3 in DNA: TGCGCCAGCAGCCAAGGGCAGGGCCAGTACAATGAGCAGTTCTTC. Translating gives CASSQGQGQYNEQFF.

The CDR3 loop is CASSDRQGMGNTEAFF. CDR3 bases: TGTGCCAGCAGTGACCGACAGGGGATGGGGAACACTGAAGCTTTCTTT. V usage is TRBV25-1 and J usage is TRBJ1-1, with TRBD1 identical over 8 bases. The V gene end was trimmed by 3 bases and the J gene end by 1 base; junction bases not matched to a gene: 7. The CDR3 covers 16 residues. Germline CDR1 MGHDK, CDR2 SYGVNS.

This chain joins TRBV5-1 and TRBJ1-2, with D hard to call. Deletions cut 7 bases from V and 3 bases from J, with 10 bases between. From germline, CDR1 is SGHRS and CDR2 YFSETQ. The CDR3 is 12 amino acids. In DNA form, the CDR3 reads TGCGCCAGCTCCAAGGGAGACTATGGCTACACCTTC. Translated: CASSKGDYGYTF.

This chain's CDR3 is CASSQDLGSIGYTF. CDR3 bases: TGTGCCAGCAGCCAAGATCTTGGCTCGATAGGCTACACCTTC. J is TRBJ1-2 and V is TRBV4-2; no firm D call. This CDR3 comprises 14 residues. The germline V and J ends were trimmed by 0 bases and 8 bases, with 13 bases remaining between them. Per the germline V gene, CDR1 is LGHNA and CDR2 is YNFKEQ.

The rearrangement joins TRBV6-1 to TRBJ1-2; no reliable D call. The V and J ends lost 7 bases and 4 bases respectively, with 7 bases between them. CDR1 and CDR2 from the germline V gene are MNHNS and SASEGT. This CDR3 spans 11 amino acids. CDR3 region: CASNSVYGYTF. The CDR3 nucleotides read TGTGCCAGCAATTCCGTCTATGGCTACACCTTC.

This clone showed up just once. The chain is built from TRBV19 and TRBJ1-1, with unresolved D. This CDR3 contains 17 residues. Trimming removed 5 bases at V and 0 bases at J, with 19 bases between. Germline CDR1 is LNHDA and CDR2 is SQIVND (reference sequence). CDR3 sequence reads: CASSPDPGGLMNTEAFF. The CDR3 coding sequence is TGTGCCAGTAGTCCGGACCCCGGAGGCCTCATGAACACTGAAGCTTTCTTT.

The chain combines TRBV5-1 with TRBJ1-1; 7 bases fit TRBD1. Germline V gene lookup returns CDR1 SGHRS and CDR2 YFSETQ. The CDR3 contains 16 residues. V trimming: 4 bases; J trimming: 0 bases; junction bases outside the gene matches: 9. CDR3 region: CASSPQTGTLNTEAFF. The CDR3 DNA reads as TGCGCCAGCAGCCCCCAGACAGGGACCTTGAACACTGAAGCTTTCTTT.

A single count supports this clone. The chain recombines TRBV6-1 with TRBJ1-2; TRBD1 is a possible D gene (5 bases). With 2 bases removed from V and 1 base from J, the gap between germline ends came to 14 bases. Germline assignment: CDR1 MNHNS and CDR2 SASEGT. The length of the CDR3 is 16 residues. The CDR3 loop reads CASSERGERSNYGYTF. The CDR3 DNA follows: TGTGCCAGCAGTGAACGGGGGGAACGAAGTAACTATGGCTACACCTTC.

V gene TRBV27 combines with J gene TRBJ2-1; 7 nucleotides line up with TRBD2. V lost 6 bases to trimming and J lost 9 bases; unmatched junction nucleotides: 5. Germline assignment: CDR1 MNHEY and CDR2 SMNVEV (reference sequence). The CDR3 length is 12 residues. The CDR3 DNA reads as TGTGCCAGCAGGTATACGGGGGGTGAGCAGTTCTTC. Translating it yields CASRYTGGEQFF.

The genes are TRBV19 and TRBJ2-1; 10 nucleotides align to TRBD1. Per germline, CDR1 LNHDA and CDR2 SQIVND (reference sequence). The CDR3 consists of 14 residues. After removal of 4 bases from V and 8 bases from J, the junction contained 5 bases not matched to a gene. In nucleotides, the CDR3 is TGTGCCAGTAGTACGGGACAGGGGATGGATGAGCAGTTCTTC. Translated, it gives CASSTGQGMDEQFF.

The rearrangement links TRBV5-4 to TRBJ2-5; 15 bases fit TRBD2. Trimming removed 4 bases from V and 1 base from J; junction bases left unmatched: 8. The CDR3 length is 18 residues. CDR1 and CDR2 (germline): SGHNT, YYREEE (reference sequence). The CDR3 DNA is TGTGCCAGCAGCCCGCCCGGGACTAGCGGGGGGACCCAAGAGACCCAGTACTTC. This gives the protein CASSPPGTSGGTQETQYF.

The rearrangement uses TRBV5-6 and TRBJ1-1; TRBD1 matches 9 bases. Germline lookup yields CDR1 SGHDT and CDR2 YYEEEE. J was trimmed by 3 bases and V by 3 bases; bases with no gene match: 3. The CDR3 has 14 residues. CDR3 DNA: TGTGCCAGCAGCTGGAGGGACAGGGACACTGAAGCTTTCTTT. It specifies CASSWRDRDTEAFF.

This sequence joins TRBV5-8 and TRBJ1-4; 10 bases align to TRBD1. CDR1 and CDR2 (germline): SGHTS, YDEGEE. Trimming removed 5 bases from V and 0 bases from J; junction bases left unmatched: 4. The CDR3 spans 16 residues. Written as DNA, the CDR3 is TGTGCCAGCAGACAAGGACAGGGGGCAACTAATGAAAAACTGTTTTTT. It yields the protein CASRQGQGATNEKLFF.

This clone was detected only a few times. The chain has TRBV6-1 and TRBJ2-3; a weak D match, TRBD1 (6 bases). CDR3 length equals 15 residues. The V end was cut by 4 bases, the J end by 1 base, with 12 bases between. Germline assignment: CDR1 MNHNS and CDR2 SASEGT. The CDR3 DNA follows: TGTGCCAGCAGTGGGGGGACACGGGGCACAGATACGCAGTATTTT. Protein: CASSGGTRGTDTQYF.

The chain carries TRBV25-1 and TRBJ2-1; 7 bases are a match to TRBD2. V trimming: 6 bases; J trimming: 3 bases; junction bases outside the gene matches: 8. The CDR3 has 15 amino acids. CDR1 and CDR2 (germline): MGHDK, SYGVNS. In DNA, the CDR3 is TGTGCCAGCAGCGGAGTGGGGGGGGGCTACAATGAGCAGTTCTTC. This translates into CASSGVGGGYNEQFF.

In its sample, this clone was seen once. The rearrangement links TRBV9 to TRBJ1-4; 7 nucleotides agree with TRBD1. Trimming at V came to 0 bases and at J to 8 bases, leaving 7 bases not matched to a gene. Germline V gives CDR1 SGDLS, CDR2 YYNGEE. This CDR3 contains 15 residues. CDR3 sequence reads: CASSVAPQGREKLFF. CDR3 bases: TGTGCCAGCAGCGTAGCCCCACAGGGGCGAGAAAAACTGTTTTTT.

This clone occurred a few times. This sequence joins TRBV27 and TRBJ1-2; tentatively, D is TRBD1 (5 bases). Germline V gives CDR1 MNHEY, CDR2 SMNVEV (reference sequence). Trimming took off 5 bases at V and 6 bases at J, with 16 bases between the two ends. The CDR3 sequence is 14 residues long. CDR3 in amino acids: CASSKQGKFDGYTF. Written as DNA, the CDR3 is TGTGCCAGCAGTAAGCAGGGAAAATTCGATGGCTACACCTTC.

The chain joins TRBV5-4 to TRBJ2-5; no firm D call. This CDR3 region has 13 residues. Trimming took 4 bases from V and 4 from J, leaving 11 bases between them. Germline CDR1 reads SGHNT; CDR2 reads YYREEE (reference sequence). The chain's CDR3 is CASSPAGLETQYF. The CDR3, as DNA: TGTGCCAGCAGCCCCGCAGGATTAGAGACCCAGTACTTC. The full variable domain, rest sourced from reference TRBV5-4 and TRBJ2-5, is ETGVTQSPTHLIKTRGQQVTLRCSSQSGHNTVSWYQQALGQGPQFIFQYYREEENGRGNFPPRFSGLQFPNYSSELNVNALELDDSALYLCASSPAGLETQYFGPGTRLLVL.